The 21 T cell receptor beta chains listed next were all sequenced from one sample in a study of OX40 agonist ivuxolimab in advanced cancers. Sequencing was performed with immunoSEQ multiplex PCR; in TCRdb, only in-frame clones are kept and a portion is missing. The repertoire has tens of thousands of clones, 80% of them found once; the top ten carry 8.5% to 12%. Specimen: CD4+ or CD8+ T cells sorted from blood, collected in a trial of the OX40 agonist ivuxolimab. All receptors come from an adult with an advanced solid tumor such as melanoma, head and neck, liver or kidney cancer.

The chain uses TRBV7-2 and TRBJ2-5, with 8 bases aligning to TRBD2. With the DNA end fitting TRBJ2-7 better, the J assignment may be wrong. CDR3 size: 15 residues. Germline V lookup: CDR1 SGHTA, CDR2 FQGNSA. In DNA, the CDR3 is TGTGCCAGCAGCTTAGTCTTCAGCGGGAGTGGCGAGCAGTACTTC. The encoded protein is CASSLVFSGSGEQYF.

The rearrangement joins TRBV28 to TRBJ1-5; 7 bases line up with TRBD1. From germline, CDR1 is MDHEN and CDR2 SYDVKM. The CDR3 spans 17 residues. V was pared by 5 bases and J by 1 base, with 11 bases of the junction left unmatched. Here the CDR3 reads CASSQGGAQGSNQPQHF. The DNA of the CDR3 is TGTGCCAGCAGTCAGGGGGGGGCTCAGGGGAGCAATCAGCCCCAGCATTTT.

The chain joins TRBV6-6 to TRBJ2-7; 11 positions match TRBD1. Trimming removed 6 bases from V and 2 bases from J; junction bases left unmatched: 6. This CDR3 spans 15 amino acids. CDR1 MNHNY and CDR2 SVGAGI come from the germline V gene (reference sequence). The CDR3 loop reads CASRRGQGDTYEQYF. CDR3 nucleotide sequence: TGTGCCAGCAGAAGGGGACAGGGGGACACCTACGAGCAGTACTTC.

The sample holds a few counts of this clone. The CDR3 spells CASSAPPNTEAFF. In DNA form, the CDR3 reads TGTGCCAGCAGTGCCCCACCTAACACTGAAGCTTTCTTT. The chain has TRBV28 and TRBJ1-1, with unresolved D. CDR3 length: 13 residues. CDR1 is MDHEN, CDR2 SYDVKM, per germline. Trimming took 5 bases from V and 2 from J, leaving 9 bases between them.

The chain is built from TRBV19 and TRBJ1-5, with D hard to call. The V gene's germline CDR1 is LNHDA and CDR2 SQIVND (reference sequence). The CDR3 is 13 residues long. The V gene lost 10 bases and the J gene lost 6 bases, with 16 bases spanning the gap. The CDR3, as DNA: TGTGCCACGACGGAGGCGATTTTTCAGCCCCAGCATTTT. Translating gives CATTEAIFQPQHF.

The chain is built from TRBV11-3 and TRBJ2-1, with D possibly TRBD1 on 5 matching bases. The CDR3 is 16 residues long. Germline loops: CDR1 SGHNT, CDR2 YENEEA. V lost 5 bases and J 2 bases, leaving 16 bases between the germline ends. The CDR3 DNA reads TGTGCCAGCAGCGGTGGGGCAGGGTACACCTACAATGAGCAGTTCTTC. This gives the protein CASSGGAGYTYNEQFF.

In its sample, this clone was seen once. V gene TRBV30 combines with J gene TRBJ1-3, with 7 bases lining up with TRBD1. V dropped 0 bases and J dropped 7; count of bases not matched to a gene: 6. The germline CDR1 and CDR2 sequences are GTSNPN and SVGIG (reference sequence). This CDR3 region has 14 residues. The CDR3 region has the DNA TGTGCCTGGAGTGTAAAAGGGGGCAGGAACACCATATATTTT. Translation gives CAWSVKGGRNTIYF.

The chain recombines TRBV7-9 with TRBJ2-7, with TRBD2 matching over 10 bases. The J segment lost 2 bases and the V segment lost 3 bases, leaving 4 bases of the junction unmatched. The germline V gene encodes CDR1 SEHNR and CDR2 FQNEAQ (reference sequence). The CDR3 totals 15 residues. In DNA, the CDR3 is TGTGCCAGCAGCTTGGGACTAGCGTTCGCCTACGAGCAGTACTTC. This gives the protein CASSLGLAFAYEQYF. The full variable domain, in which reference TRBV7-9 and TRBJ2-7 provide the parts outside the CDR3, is DTGVSQNPRHKITKRGQNVTFRCDPISEHNRLYWYRQTLGQGPEFLTYFQNEAQLEKSRLLSDRFSAERPKGSFSTLEIQRTEQGDSAMYLCASSLGLAFAYEQYFGPGTRLTVT.

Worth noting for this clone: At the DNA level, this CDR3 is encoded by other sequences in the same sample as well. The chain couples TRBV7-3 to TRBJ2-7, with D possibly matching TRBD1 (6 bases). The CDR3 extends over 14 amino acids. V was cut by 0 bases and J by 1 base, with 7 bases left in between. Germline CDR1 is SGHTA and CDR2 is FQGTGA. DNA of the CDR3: TGTGCCAGCAGCTTAACACAGGGTTCCTACGAGCAGTACTTC. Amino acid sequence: CASSLTQGSYEQYF. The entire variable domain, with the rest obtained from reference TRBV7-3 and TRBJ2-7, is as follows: GAGVSQTPSNKVTEKGKYVELRCDPISGHTALYWYRQSLGQGPEFLIYFQGTGAADDSGLPNDRFFAVRPEGSVSTLKIQRTERGDSAVYLCASSLTQGSYEQYFGPGTRLTVT.

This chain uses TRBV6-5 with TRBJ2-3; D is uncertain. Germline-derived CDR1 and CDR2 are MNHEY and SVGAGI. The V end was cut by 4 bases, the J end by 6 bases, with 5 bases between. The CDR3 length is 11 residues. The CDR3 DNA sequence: TGTGCCAGCAGTTGGTTCGATACGCAGTATTTT. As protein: CASSWFDTQYF.

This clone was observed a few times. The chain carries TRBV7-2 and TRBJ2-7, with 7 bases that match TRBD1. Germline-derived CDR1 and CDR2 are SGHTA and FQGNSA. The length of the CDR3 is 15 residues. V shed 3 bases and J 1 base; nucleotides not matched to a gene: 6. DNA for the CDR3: TGTGCCAGCAGCTTTCACAGGGGAGAGTCCTACGAGCAGTACTTC. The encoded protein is CASSFHRGESYEQYF.

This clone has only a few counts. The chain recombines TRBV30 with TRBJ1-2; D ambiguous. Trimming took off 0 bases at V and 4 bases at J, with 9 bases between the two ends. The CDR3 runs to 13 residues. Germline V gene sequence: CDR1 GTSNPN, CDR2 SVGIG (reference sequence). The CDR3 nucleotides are TGTGCCTGGAGTGTAGGGCCGATCTATGGCTACACCTTC. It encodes CAWSVGPIYGYTF.

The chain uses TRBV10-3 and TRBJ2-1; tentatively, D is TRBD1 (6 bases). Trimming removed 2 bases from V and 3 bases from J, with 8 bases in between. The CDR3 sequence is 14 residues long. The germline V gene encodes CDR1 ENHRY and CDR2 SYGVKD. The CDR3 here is CAISEGQLYNEQFF. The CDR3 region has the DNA TGTGCCATCAGTGAGGGACAGCTCTACAATGAGCAGTTCTTC.

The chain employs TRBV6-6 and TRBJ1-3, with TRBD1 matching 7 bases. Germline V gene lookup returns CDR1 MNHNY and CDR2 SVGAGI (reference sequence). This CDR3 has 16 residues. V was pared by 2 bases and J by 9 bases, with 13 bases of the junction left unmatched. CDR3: CASSYPAGGEIGTIYF. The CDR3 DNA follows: TGTGCCAGCAGTTACCCGGCAGGGGGAGAAATCGGCACCATATATTTT.

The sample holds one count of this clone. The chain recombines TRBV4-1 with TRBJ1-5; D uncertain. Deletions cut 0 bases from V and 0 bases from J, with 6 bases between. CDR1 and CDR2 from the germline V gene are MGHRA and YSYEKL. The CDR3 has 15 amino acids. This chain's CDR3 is CASSQEGYSNQPQHF. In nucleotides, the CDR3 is TGCGCCAGCAGCCAAGAGGGGTATAGCAATCAGCCCCAGCATTTT.

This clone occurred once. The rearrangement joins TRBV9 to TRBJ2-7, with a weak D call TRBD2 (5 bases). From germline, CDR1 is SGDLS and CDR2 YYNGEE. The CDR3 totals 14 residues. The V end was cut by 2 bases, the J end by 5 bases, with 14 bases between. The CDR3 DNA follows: TGTGCCAGCAGCGTCGGCGGGCTAGGAAACGAGCAGTACTTC. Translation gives CASSVGGLGNEQYF.

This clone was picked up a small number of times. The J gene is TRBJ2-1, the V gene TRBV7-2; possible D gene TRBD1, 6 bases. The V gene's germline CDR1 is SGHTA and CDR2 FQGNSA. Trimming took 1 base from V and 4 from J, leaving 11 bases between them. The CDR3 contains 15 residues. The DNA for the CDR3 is TGTGCCAGCAGCTTAGACTGGCAGGGGTACAATGAGCAGTTCTTC. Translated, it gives CASSLDWQGYNEQFF.

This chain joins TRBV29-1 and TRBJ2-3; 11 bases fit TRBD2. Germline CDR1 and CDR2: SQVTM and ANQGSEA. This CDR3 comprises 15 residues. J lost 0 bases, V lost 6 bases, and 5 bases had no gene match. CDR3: CSVTSGSSSTDTQYF. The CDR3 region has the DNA TGCAGCGTCACTAGCGGGAGCTCTAGCACAGATACGCAGTATTTT.

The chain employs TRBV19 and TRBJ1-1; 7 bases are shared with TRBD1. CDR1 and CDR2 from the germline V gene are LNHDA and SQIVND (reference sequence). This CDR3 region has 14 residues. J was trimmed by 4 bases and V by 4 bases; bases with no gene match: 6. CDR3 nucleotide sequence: TGTGCCAGTAGTAAACAGGGGAGGGGCACTGAAGCTTTCTTT. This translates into CASSKQGRGTEAFF.

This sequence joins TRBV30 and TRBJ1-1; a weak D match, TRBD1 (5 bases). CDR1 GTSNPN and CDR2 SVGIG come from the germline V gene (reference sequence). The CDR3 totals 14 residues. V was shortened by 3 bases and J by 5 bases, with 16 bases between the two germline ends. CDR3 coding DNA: TGTGCCTGGAGGGTAAGATCGGGGCGGACTGAAGCTTTCTTT. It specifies CAWRVRSGRTEAFF. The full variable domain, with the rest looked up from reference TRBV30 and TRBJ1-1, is SQTIHQWPATLVQPVGSPLSLECTVEGTSNPNLYWYRQAAGRGLQLLFYSVGIGQISSEVPQNLSASRPQDRQFILSSKKLLLSDSGFYLCAWRVRSGRTEAFFGQGTRLTVV.

The DNA for the CDR3 is TGTGCCAGCAGCGTTGAGACAGCTTCCTACAATGAGCAGTTCTTC. Translating it yields CASSVETASYNEQFF. The chain is built from TRBV9 and TRBJ2-1, with a tentative D call TRBD1 (5 bases). The CDR3 contains 15 residues. CDR1 is SGDLS and CDR2 is YYNGEE in the germline V gene. V gave up 2 bases and J gave up 1 base, with 10 bases separating them.